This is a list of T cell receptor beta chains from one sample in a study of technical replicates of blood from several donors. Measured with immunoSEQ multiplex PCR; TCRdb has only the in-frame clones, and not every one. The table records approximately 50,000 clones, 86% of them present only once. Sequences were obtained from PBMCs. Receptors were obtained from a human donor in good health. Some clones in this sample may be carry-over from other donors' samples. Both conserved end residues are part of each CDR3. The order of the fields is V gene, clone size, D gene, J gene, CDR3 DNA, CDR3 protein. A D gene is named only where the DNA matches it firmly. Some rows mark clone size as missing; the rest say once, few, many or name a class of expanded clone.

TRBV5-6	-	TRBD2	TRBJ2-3	TGTGCCAGCATGAGGGCTAGCGGGAGATTCGGGGATACGCAGTATTTT	CASMRASGRFGDTQYF
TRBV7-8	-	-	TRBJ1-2	TGTGCCAGCAGCGATCTCGAGGGTTCCCTCTATGGCTACACCTTC	CASSDLEGSLYGYTF
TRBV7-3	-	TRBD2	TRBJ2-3	TGTGCCAGCAGCTTAACACTAGCGGGATCCGCAGATACGCAGTATTTT	CASSLTLAGSADTQYF
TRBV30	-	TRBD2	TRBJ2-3	TGTGCCTGGAGTGATAAAGGCCCAGGCGGGAGGGAACAGTATTTT	CAWSDKGPGGREQYF
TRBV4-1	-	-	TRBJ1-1	TGCGCCAGCAAACTAAATGGAAACACTGAAGCTTTCTTT	CASKLNGNTEAFF
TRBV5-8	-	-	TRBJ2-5	TGTGCCAGCAGCTTGGGAAAAGGGGTTCCCCAAGAGACCCAGTACTTC	CASSLGKGVPQETQYF
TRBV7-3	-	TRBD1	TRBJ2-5	TGTGCCAGCAGCTTACTAGGGACAGTGAGGGGCAAAGAGACCCAGTACTTC	CASSLLGTVRGKETQYF
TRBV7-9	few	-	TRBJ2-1	TGTGCCAGCAGCCCCCGAGAGGGCCGCGAAGGGCAGTTCTTC	CASSPREGREGQFF
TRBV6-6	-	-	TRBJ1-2	TGTGCCAGCAGTTACGGCGGGCTCAACTATGGCTACACCTTC	CASSYGGLNYGYTF
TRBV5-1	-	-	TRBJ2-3	TGCGCCAGCAGCTTGTCCTCGCTAGCTGATACGCAGTATTTT	CASSLSSLADTQYF
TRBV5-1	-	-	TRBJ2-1	TGCGCCAGCAGCTTGGTTCAGCGGCCCTACAATGAGCAGTTCTTC	CASSLVQRPYNEQFF
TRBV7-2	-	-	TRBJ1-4	TGTGCCAGCAGCTTCTCAAACGAGGCTGGGAAACTGTTTTTT	CASSFSNEAGKLFF
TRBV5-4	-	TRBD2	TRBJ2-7	TGTGCCAGCAGCTTGGGTCCCTCCGGGGGGGCCTCCTACGAGCAGTACTTC	CASSLGPSGGASYEQYF
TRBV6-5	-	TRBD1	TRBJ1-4	TGTGCCAGCAGTCGACAGGGAGGAAACGAAAAACTGTTTTTT	CASSRQGGNEKLFF
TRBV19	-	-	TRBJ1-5	TGTGCCAGTCTCCCTGGAGGATTCAATCAGCCCCAGCATTTT	CASLPGGFNQPQHF
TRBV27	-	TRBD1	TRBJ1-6	TGTGCCAGCAGACCGGGACAGGGTTATTCACCCCTCCACTTT	CASRPGQGYSPLHF
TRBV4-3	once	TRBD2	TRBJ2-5	TGCGCCAGCAGCCAAGGCGGGGCTAGCGGGGGGGGACAAGAGACCCAGTACTTC	CASSQGGASGGGQETQYF
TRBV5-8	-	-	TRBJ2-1	TGTGCCTCCCCGGTATTGAGCGCCTCGAGCTCCTACAATGAGCAGTTCTTC	CASPVLSASSSYNEQFF
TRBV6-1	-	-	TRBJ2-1	TGTGCCAGCACGTCGGGGGAGCAATACAATGAGCAGTTCTTC	CASTSGEQYNEQFF
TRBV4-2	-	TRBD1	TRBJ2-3	TGTGCCAGCAGCCAACTGACAGGGGTGGCAGATACGCAGTATTTT	CASSQLTGVADTQYF
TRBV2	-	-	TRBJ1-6	TGTGCCAGCATCGCCAGGGGTTCACCCCTCCACTTT	CASIARGSPLHF
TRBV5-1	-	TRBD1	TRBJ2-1	TGCGCCAGCAGCTGGACCGGGACAGGGGTTAATGAGCAGTTCTTC	CASSWTGTGVNEQFF
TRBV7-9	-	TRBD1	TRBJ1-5	TGTGCCAGCACCGGGACAGGGTCTCAGCCCCAGCATTTT	CASTGTGSQPQHF
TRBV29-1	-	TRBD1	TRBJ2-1	TGCAGCGTTTCCGGACAGGTTAGTCCCTACAATGAGCAGTTCTTC	CSVSGQVSPYNEQFF
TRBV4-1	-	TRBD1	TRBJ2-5	TGCGCCAGCAGCCAATCGACAGGGGTTATGGAGACCCAGTACTTC	CASSQSTGVMETQYF
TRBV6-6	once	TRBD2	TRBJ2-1	TGTGCCAGCATCCAGCGGGAGGGCTCGGCTGAGCAGTTCTTC	CASIQREGSAEQFF
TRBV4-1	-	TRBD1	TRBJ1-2	TGCGCCAGCAGCTTGACAGGGGGCAACTATGGCTACACCTTC	CASSLTGGNYGYTF
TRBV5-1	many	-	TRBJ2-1	TGCGCCAGCAGCTTGTGGGGGGTAAGCCTTGGGTCTCATGAGCAGTTCTTC	CASSLWGVSLGSHEQFF
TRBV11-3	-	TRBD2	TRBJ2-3	TGTGCCAGCAGCTTGGGACTAGCGGGAGGGGGAGATACGCAGTATTTT	CASSLGLAGGGDTQYF
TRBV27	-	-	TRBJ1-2	TGTGCCAGCAGTTTAAACGGGGTCGGCTATGGCTACACCTTC	CASSLNGVGYGYTF
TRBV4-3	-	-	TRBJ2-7	TGCGCCAGCAGCCAAGGAGTCCTGGGGGCCCTAGGGGGCGAGCAGTACTTC	CASSQGVLGALGGEQYF
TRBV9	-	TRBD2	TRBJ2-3	TGTGCCAGCAGCGTAGGACTAGCGGGGCTAGGGGATACGCAGTATTTT	CASSVGLAGLGDTQYF